The TCR beta chain described here comes from a study of T cells in Graves' hyperthyroidism and ophthalmopathy. The patients, who ranged from 18 to 65 in age, presented with newly diagnosed hyperthyroidism lasting under 2 months. A 10 ml volume of fresh peripheral blood provided the PBMCs. The CDR3 sequence is 16 residues long. Trimming shortened V by 3 bases and J by 3 bases, and 15 bases separated the two germline ends. CDR1 is LNHNV, CDR2 YYDKDF, per germline (reference sequence). TCR beta CDR3 regions were amplified from RNA. Using the HTBI primer set, a first-round RT-PCR was run on the TCR CDR3. TCRdb re-derived calls from the multiplex PCR reads in MiXCR, one entry per CDR3 protein. The sample has around 800,000 distinct CDR3 sequences, approximately 40% seen once.

V is TRBV15 and J is TRBJ1-5, with D possibly being TRBD1 (6 bases). The sample taken for sequencing was blood. The receptor comes from a man younger than 35 with Graves' hyperthyroidism. The CDR3 reads CATSSLQGSDNQPQHF. Written as DNA, the CDR3 is TGTGCCACCAGCAGTTTACAGGGTTCGGACAATCAGCCCCAGCATTTT.